This T cell receptor beta chain derives from a study of blood T cell repertoires in COVID-19. Assay used: immunoSEQ multiplex PCR; TCRdb lists only in-frame clones, some missing. The sample has about 310,000 clones; 90% are singletons. Germline lookup yields CDR1 LNHNV and CDR2 YYDKDF (reference sequence). Trimming took 3 bases from V and 0 from J; bases not matched to a gene: 5. This CDR3 comprises 15 residues. The sample consisted of peripheral blood. V is TRBV15 and J is TRBJ2-7; TRBD1 matches at 7 bases. The receptor was derived from a woman in her forties with COVID-19, enrolled during active disease. The CDR3 DNA sequence: TGTGCCACCAGCAGGGGGGACAGATTCTCCTACGAGCAGTACTTC. This gives the protein CATSRGDRFSYEQYF.